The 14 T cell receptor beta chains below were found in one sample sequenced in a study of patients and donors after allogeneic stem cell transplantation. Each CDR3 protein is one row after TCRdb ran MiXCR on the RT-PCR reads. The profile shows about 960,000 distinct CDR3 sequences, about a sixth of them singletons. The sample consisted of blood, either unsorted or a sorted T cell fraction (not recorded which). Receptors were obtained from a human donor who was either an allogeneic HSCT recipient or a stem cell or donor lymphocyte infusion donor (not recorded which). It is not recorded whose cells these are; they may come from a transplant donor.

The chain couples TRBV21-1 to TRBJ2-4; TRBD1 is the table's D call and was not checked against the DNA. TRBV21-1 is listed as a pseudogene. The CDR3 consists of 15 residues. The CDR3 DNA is TGTGCCAGCAGCAAAACGAAGGGGAACAGAAACATTCAGTACTTC. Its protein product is CASSKTKGNRNIQYF.

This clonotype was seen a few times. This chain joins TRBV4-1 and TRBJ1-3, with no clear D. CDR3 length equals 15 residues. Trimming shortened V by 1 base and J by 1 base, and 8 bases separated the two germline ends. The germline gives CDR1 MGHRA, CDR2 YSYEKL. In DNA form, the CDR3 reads TGCGCCAGCAGCCAAGGATCAGCGTCTGGAAACACCATATATTTT. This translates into CASSQGSASGNTIYF.

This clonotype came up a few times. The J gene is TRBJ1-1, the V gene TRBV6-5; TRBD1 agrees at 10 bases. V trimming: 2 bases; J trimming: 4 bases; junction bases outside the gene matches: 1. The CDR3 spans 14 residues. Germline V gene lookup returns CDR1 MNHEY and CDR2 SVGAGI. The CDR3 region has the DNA TGTGCCAGCAGTTACGACAGGGGGCTCACTGAAGCTTTCTTT. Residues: CASSYDRGLTEAFF.

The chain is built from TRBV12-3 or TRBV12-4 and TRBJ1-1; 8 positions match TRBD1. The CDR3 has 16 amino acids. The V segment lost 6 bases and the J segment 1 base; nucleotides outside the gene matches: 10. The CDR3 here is CASSDPSGTGNTEAFF. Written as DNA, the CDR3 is TGTGCCAGCAGCGATCCGTCCGGGACAGGGAACACTGAAGCTTTCTTT.

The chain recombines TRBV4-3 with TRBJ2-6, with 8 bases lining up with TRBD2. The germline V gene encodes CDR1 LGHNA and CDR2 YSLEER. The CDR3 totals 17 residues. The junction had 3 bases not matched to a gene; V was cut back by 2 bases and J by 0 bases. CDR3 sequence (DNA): TGCGCCAGCAGCCAACAGACTAGCGCCTCTGGGGCCAACGTCCTGACTTTC. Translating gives CASSQQTSASGANVLTF.

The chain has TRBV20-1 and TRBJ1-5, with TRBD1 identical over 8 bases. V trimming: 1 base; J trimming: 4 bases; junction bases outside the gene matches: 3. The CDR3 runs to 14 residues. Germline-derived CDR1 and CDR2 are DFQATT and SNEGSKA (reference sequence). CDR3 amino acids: CSARAQGGNQPQHF. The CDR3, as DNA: TGCAGTGCTAGAGCACAGGGGGGTAATCAGCCCCAGCATTTT.

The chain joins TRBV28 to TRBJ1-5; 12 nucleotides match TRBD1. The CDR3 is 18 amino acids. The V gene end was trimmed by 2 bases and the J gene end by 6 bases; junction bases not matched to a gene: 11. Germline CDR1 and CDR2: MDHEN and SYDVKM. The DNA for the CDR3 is TGTGCCAGCAGTTTAATCACCCGCGGGACAGGGGGCGGTCAGCCCCAGCATTTT. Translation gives CASSLITRGTGGGQPQHF. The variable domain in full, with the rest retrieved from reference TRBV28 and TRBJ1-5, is DVKVTQSSRYLVKRTGEKVFLECVQDMDHENMFWYRQDPGLGLRLIYFSYDVKMKEKGDIPEGYSVSREKKERFSLILESASTNQTSMYLCASSLITRGTGGGQPQHFGDGTRLSIL.

The CDR3 DNA follows: TGTGCCAGCAGCCTCCGACCCGGGGGGGTAGATACGCAGTATTTT. Translating it yields CASSLRPGGVDTQYF. The chain joins TRBV7-2 to TRBJ2-3, with 8 bases identical to TRBD2. The V and J ends lost 5 bases and 5 bases, in that order; junction bases with no gene match: 9. Germline V lookup: CDR1 SGHTA, CDR2 FQGNSA. This CDR3 region has 15 residues.

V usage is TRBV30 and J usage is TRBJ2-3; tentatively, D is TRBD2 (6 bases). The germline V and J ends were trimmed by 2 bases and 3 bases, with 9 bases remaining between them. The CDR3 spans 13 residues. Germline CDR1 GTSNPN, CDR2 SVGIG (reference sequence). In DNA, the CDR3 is TGTGCCTGGAGTAGTGGGGGGACAGATACGCAGTATTTT. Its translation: CAWSSGGTDTQYF.

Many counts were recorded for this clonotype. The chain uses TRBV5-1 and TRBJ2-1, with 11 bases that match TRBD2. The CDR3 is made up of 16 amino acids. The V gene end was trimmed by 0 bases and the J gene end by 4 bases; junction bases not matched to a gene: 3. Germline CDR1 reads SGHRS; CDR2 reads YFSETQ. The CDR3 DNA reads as TGCGCCAGCAGCTTGGGACTAGCGGGACCTTACAATGAGCAGTTCTTC. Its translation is CASSLGLAGPYNEQFF. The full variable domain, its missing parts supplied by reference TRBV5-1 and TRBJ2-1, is KAGVTQTPRYLIKTRGQQVTLSCSPISGHRSVSWYQQTPGQGLQFLFEYFSETQRNKGNFPGRFSGRQFSNSRSEMNVSTLELGDSALYLCASSLGLAGPYNEQFFGPGTRLTVL.

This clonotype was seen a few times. CDR3 nucleotide sequence: TGTGCCAGCAGTTTTAACCTAGCGACCAAAAACATTCAGTACTTC. It specifies CASSFNLATKNIQYF. The chain links TRBV5-6 to TRBJ2-4, with D possibly TRBD2 on 6 matching bases. The germline gives CDR1 SGHDT, CDR2 YYEEEE. With 5 bases removed from V and 2 bases from J, the gap between germline ends came to 14 bases. The CDR3 has 15 amino acids.

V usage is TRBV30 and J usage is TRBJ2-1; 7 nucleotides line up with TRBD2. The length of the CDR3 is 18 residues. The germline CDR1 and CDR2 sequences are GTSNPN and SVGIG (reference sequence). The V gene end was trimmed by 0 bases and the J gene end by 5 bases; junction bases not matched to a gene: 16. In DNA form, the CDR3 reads TGTGCCTGGAGTGTAAAAGGATGGGGACTAAAAACCGACAATGAGCAGTTCTTC. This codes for CAWSVKGWGLKTDNEQFF. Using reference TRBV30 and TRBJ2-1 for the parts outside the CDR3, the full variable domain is SQTIHQWPATLVQPVGSPLSLECTVEGTSNPNLYWYRQAAGRGLQLLFYSVGIGQISSEVPQNLSASRPQDRQFILSSKKLLLSDSGFYLCAWSVKGWGLKTDNEQFFGPGTRLTVL.

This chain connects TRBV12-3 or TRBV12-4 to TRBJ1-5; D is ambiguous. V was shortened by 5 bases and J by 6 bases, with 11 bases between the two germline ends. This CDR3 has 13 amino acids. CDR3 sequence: CASSPRWVQPQHF. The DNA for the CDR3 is TGTGCCAGCAGTCCTAGGTGGGTTCAGCCCCAGCATTTT.

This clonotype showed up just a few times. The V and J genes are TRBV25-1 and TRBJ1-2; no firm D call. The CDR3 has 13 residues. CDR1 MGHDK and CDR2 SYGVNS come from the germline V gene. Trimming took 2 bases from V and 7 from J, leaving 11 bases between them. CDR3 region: CASSEPAEGGYTF. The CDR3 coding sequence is TGTGCCAGCAGTGAACCGGCGGAAGGTGGCTACACCTTC.